The entry below gives a single T cell receptor (beta chain) sequence along with its context. The antigen this receptor binds is unknown. Per-base qualities were not stored, and no clone one base away is much larger. Library construction relied on the immunoSEQ multiplex PCR assay. TCRdb provides this immuneACCESS table in a form limited to in-frame rearrangements. Some clones are lacking; in checked studies, under half of them reflect an unresolved V gene, and why the rest are absent is not known. The sample data list roughly 150,000 clones, and around 90% of these were observed just once. Over 1.5% of the sample goes to the ten largest clones. The source of the sample is a study of CD4+ T cells in melanoma (dated 2022 in TCRdb). Study-level background: The study investigated neoantigen-specific CD4+ T cells in human melanoma. What the research found in general, with its limitations: Diverse differentiation states were reported to be shown by neoantigen-specific CD4+ T cells in melanoma. The report described a correlation between neoantigen-specific CD4+ T cells and the function of CD8+ T cells, macrophages and B cells.

Trimmed from V: 7 bases; trimmed from J: 6 bases; junction bases lacking a gene match: 12. As encoded in the germline V gene, CDR1 is SGHDT while CDR2 is YYEEEE. CDR3 length: 15 amino acids, cysteine to phenylalanine. Only the CDR3 DNA stays, 45 bases, in frame from base 1. The donors were melanoma patients. The sequence is built from TRBV5-6 and TRBJ2-2; 7 central nucleotides agree with TRBD1. This receptor was taken from a human donor with melanoma. CDR3 protein: CASEKKGARSGELFF. The DNA sequence is TGTGCCAGCGAGAAGAAGGGGGCGCGGTCCGGGGAGCTGTTTTTT.